This T cell receptor (beta chain) originates from a study of beta chain features in type 1 diabetes. Worth noting for this clone: Its antigen is unidentified.

Overall study results and limits: Shortening of TCRB CDR3s, moderate but significant, appeared in all four CD4+ subsets of Type 1 diabetes patients. A greater similarity of naive, central memory and Treg TCRB repertoires was seen among patients than among healthy donors.

Expressed TCRB transcripts were sequenced because the isolated RNA had all been reverse transcribed beforehand. The method was immunoSEQ multiplex PCR; TCRdb's version includes in-frame clones alone and lacks a portion of them. Found here are hundreds of thousands of clones, around an eighth of them singletons; the top ten hold roughly 0.018%. Germline loops: CDR1 MGHRA, CDR2 YSYEKL. Trimming cost V 5 bases and J 3 bases, with 18 bases left between them. This CDR3 is built from 16 residues. Sequencing was performed on naive CD4+ T cells from blood. The receptor was isolated from a man aged 25 to 40 with type 1 diabetes. The J gene is TRBJ2-3, the V gene TRBV4-1; D is ambiguous. The CDR3 reads CASSVRSGPTTDTQYF. The CDR3 DNA sequence: TGCGCCAGCAGCGTGAGATCGGGTCCTACTACAGATACGCAGTATTTT.